The entry below gives a single TCR beta chain sequence along with its context. Produced via immunoSEQ multiplex PCR; TCRdb's table is partial and in-frame only. The table records approximately 77,000 clones, approximately 80% of them present only once. V lost 6 bases and J lost 8; bases outside the gene matches: 5. Germline V gene data show CDR1 as MRHNA and CDR2 as SNTAGT. The CDR3 is 12 amino acids. This entry comes from a study of blood T cell repertoires in COVID-19. Across the whole study: From the United States, Italy and Spain came samples of acute and convalescent COVID-19. T cells, B-cell-depleted T cells, or PBMCs provided the cDNA or gDNA that served as material.

Specimen: peripheral blood. The sequence was obtained from a woman in her 70s with acute or convalescent COVID-19. V and J are TRBV6-4 and TRBJ1-2; TRBD1 matches at 8 bases. Here the CDR3 reads CASRDRGGGYTF. The CDR3 DNA sequence: TGTGCCAGCAGAGACAGGGGAGGCGGCTACACCTTC.